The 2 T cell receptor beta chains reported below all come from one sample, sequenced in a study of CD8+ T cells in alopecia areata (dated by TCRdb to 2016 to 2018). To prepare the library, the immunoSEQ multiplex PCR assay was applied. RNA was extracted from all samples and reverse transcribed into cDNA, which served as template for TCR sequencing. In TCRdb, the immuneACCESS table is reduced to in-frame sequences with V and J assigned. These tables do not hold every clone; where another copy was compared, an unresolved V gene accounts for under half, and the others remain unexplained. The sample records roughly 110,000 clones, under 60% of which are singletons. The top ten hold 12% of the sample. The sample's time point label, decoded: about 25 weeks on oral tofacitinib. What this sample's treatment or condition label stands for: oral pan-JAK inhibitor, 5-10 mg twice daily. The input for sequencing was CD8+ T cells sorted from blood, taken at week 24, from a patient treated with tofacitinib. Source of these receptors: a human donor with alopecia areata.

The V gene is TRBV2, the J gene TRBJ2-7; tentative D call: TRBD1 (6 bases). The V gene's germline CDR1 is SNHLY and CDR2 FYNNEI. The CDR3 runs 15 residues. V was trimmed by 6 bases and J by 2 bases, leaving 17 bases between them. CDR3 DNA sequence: TGTGCCAGCAGGGGAGCCGGGACACTTACCTACGAGCAGTACTTC. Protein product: CASRGAGTLTYEQYF.

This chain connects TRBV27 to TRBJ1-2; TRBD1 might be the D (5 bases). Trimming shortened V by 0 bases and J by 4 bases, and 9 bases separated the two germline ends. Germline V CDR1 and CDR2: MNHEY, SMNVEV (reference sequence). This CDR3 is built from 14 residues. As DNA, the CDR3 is TGTGCCAGCAGTTTATCTGGGACGGCCTATGGCTACACCTTC. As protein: CASSLSGTAYGYTF.